This TCR beta chain is drawn from a study of T cell responses to AZD1222 COVID-19 vaccine. Study-wide results and caveats: In all cases, repertoires were sampled only after the peak T cell response. Mapped onto spike, vaccine-associated CD4 TCRs spanned it and were dominant at 160-218 and 743-854. Possibly, clonal diversity was underestimated; donors were largely white British and included more females.

The junction had 10 bases not matched to a gene; V was cut back by 4 bases and J by 6 bases. This CDR3 spans 14 amino acids. Per germline, CDR1 SGHNT and CDR2 YYREEE (reference sequence). Some clones are missing from TCRdb's copy, which holds only in-frame ones; the method was immunoSEQ multiplex PCR. The table shows fewer than 150,000 clones, with 88% occurring only once. For this clone: The antigen remains undetermined.

This chain links TRBV5-4 with TRBJ2-7; TRBD2 aligns across 7 bases. The clonotype comes from an adult who received the AZD1222 COVID-19 vaccine. Specimen: peripheral blood, collected 28 days after the second AZD1222 dose. The chain's CDR3 is CASSLDQRGGEQYF. In DNA, the CDR3 is TGTGCCAGCAGCCTAGACCAGCGGGGTGGCGAGCAGTACTTC.